The 29 T cell receptor beta chains listed next were all sequenced from one sample in a study of CD8+ T cells in alopecia areata. After isolation, RNA underwent reverse transcription to generate cDNA as the sequencing template. Libraries were prepared by immunoSEQ multiplex PCR; TCRdb keeps only in-frame clonotypes and omits some of them. Here the sample spans 100,000 to 150,000 clones, 45% to 50% being singletons. Sequences were obtained from NKG2D-low CD8+ T cells sorted from blood. Source of these receptors: a human donor with alopecia areata.

The count of this clone is one. The rearrangement uses TRBV30 and TRBJ1-1; a possible D gene is TRBD1 (5 bases). Trimming removed 2 bases at V and 4 bases at J, with 17 bases between. Germline V CDR1 and CDR2: GTSNPN, SVGIG (reference sequence). The CDR3 contains 15 residues. The DNA of the CDR3 is TGTGCCTGGAGTTCCACGAGGGGCGGTGGCACTGAAGCTTTCTTT. Its protein is CAWSSTRGGGTEAFF.

To note about this clone: At one boundary the junction diverges from the germline segment, which might be a read error. The chain combines TRBV30 with TRBJ1-5, with 7 positions matching TRBD1. CDR3 size: 13 residues. Germline lookup yields CDR1 GTSNPN and CDR2 SVGIG (reference sequence). The chain's CDR3 is CAWSRQGNQPQHF. The CDR3 DNA sequence: TGTGCCTGGAGTCGACAGGGCAACCAGCCCCAGCATTTT.

This clone has a single count. The J gene is TRBJ2-7, the V gene TRBV27; D is unresolved. Germline V lookup: CDR1 MNHEY, CDR2 SMNVEV (reference sequence). CDR3 length equals 14 residues. Trimming cost V 6 bases and J 7 bases, with 19 bases left between them. For the CDR3, the DNA is TGTGCCAGCAGCCACCGGGCCCGGAACGAGGAGCAGTACTTC. Protein product: CASSHRARNEEQYF.

CDR3 sequence reads: CASSLAPNEQYF. For the CDR3, the DNA is TGCGCCAGCAGCTTGGCTCCGAACGAGCAGTACTTC. The V call is TRBV5-1, the J call TRBJ2-7, with D unresolved. The CDR3 covers 12 residues. The V end lost 0 bases, the J end lost 5 bases, and 6 bases lay between the germline ends. Germline values: CDR1 SGHRS, CDR2 YFSETQ.

The genes are TRBV4-1 and TRBJ2-7; D might be TRBD2 (6 bases). Trimming left V 0 bases short and J 3 bases short, with 12 bases between. The germline gives CDR1 MGHRA, CDR2 YSYEKL. This CDR3 is built from 15 residues. CDR3 region: CASSQDLRGGYEQYF. Written as DNA, the CDR3 is TGCGCCAGCAGCCAAGATCTTAGGGGAGGCTACGAGCAGTACTTC.

This clone was picked up one time. The chain carries TRBV5-6 and TRBJ2-3, with TRBD2 matching over 15 bases. V gave up 4 bases and J gave up 2 bases; unmatched junction bases: 5. CDR3 length: 17 amino acids. Germline CDR1 and CDR2: SGHDT and YYEEEE. CDR3 protein: CASSPGTSGRNTDTQYF. DNA for the CDR3: TGTGCCAGCAGCCCCGGGACTAGCGGGAGGAACACAGATACGCAGTATTTT.

This clone was seen only a few times. The CDR3 DNA follows: TGTGCCAGCAGCCCGGGACAGGTTTCTGAAAAACTGTTTTTT. Translation: CASSPGQVSEKLFF. V gene TRBV27 combines with J gene TRBJ1-4; TRBD1 matches at 8 bases. Per the germline V gene, CDR1 is MNHEY and CDR2 is SMNVEV (reference sequence). This CDR3 has 14 residues. The J segment lost 7 bases and the V segment lost 6 bases, leaving 7 bases of the junction unmatched. Full variable domain (remainder filled in from reference TRBV27 and TRBJ1-4): EAQVTQNPRYLITVTGKKLTVTCSQNMNHEYMSWYRQDPGLGLRQIYYSMNVEVTDKGDVPEGYKVSRKEKRNFPLILESPSPNQTSLYFCASSPGQVSEKLFFGSGTQLSVL.

The chain joins TRBV10-3 to TRBJ2-1; 8 nucleotides agree with TRBD1. CDR1 and CDR2 from the germline V gene are ENHRY and SYGVKD. V shed 10 bases, J shed 3 bases, and the junction held 5 bases outside the gene matches. The CDR3 spans 13 residues. The CDR3 DNA follows: TGTGCCACGACAGGGGCAGGCTACAATGAGCAGTTCTTC. It yields the protein CATTGAGYNEQFF.

This clone was seen just once. The genes are TRBV27 and TRBJ2-3; 7 positions match TRBD2. Per the germline V gene, CDR1 is MNHEY and CDR2 is SMNVEV (reference sequence). The CDR3 contains 16 residues. V dropped 5 bases and J dropped 6; count of bases not matched to a gene: 14. In nucleotides, the CDR3 is TGTGCCAGCAGTGGAGTTCGGGGGAGGGCCGATGATACGCAGTATTTT. This sequence encodes CASSGVRGRADDTQYF.

The J gene is TRBJ2-3, the V gene TRBV9; D perhaps matches TRBD2 (6 bases). Trimming took 3 bases from V and 3 from J, leaving 8 bases between them. The CDR3 consists of 13 residues. In germline, CDR1 is SGDLS, CDR2 YYNGEE. The CDR3 loop is CASSGLATDTQYF. Written as DNA, the CDR3 is TGTGCCAGCAGCGGCCTAGCGACAGATACGCAGTATTTT.

The chain uses TRBV27 and TRBJ2-5; 7 bases fit TRBD1. Losses at the gene ends were 4 bases for V and 5 bases for J; bases not matched to a gene: 10. CDR1 MNHEY and CDR2 SMNVEV come from the germline V gene (reference sequence). CDR3 size: 15 residues. In DNA form, the CDR3 reads TGTGCCAGCAGTTCGATGGACAGGCCGCGCGAGACCCAGTACTTC. This translates into CASSSMDRPRETQYF.

The V and J genes are TRBV4-1 and TRBJ1-5; maybe TRBD1 (6 bases). CDR3 length: 15 amino acids. The V gene's germline CDR1 is MGHRA and CDR2 YSYEKL. V lost 0 bases, J lost 4 bases, and 10 bases lay in between. The CDR3, as DNA: TGCGCCAGCAGCCAAGATAGGACAGATAATCAGCCCCAGCATTTT. It codes for CASSQDRTDNQPQHF.

V is TRBV29-1 and J is TRBJ2-1, with TRBD1 identical over 8 bases. The CDR3 contains 13 residues. Germline trimming cut 5 bases from V and 2 bases from J; bases unmatched to any gene: 2. CDR1 and CDR2 from the germline V gene are SQVTM and ANQGSEA. The CDR3 nucleotides read TGCAGCGTTATACAGGGGGCCTACAATGAGCAGTTCTTC. Translated: CSVIQGAYNEQFF.

The rearrangement links TRBV9 to TRBJ2-1; 8 bases align to TRBD2. CDR3 length: 18 amino acids. Looked up from germline, CDR1 is SGDLS and CDR2 is YYNGEE. V dropped 0 bases and J dropped 1; count of bases not matched to a gene: 9. CDR3: CASSVDPTGLESYNEQFF. The CDR3 coding sequence is TGTGCCAGCAGCGTAGACCCAACGGGACTAGAGTCCTACAATGAGCAGTTCTTC.

This clone showed up just a few times. Other DNA sequences in the same sample also yield this CDR3. The V gene is TRBV29-1, the J gene TRBJ2-5, with D uncertain. This CDR3 contains 10 residues. Trimming removed 7 bases at V and 1 base at J, with 4 bases between. Germline-derived CDR1 and CDR2 are SQVTM and ANQGSEA. The CDR3 here is CSGLQETQYF. The CDR3 region has the DNA TGCAGCGGTCTCCAAGAGACCCAGTACTTC.

This clone has more than one count but fewer than ten. The chain joins TRBV29-1 to TRBJ2-7; D uncertain. V was shortened by 1 base and J by 3 bases, with 7 bases between the two germline ends. Germline values: CDR1 SQVTM, CDR2 ANQGSEA. The CDR3 is 12 amino acids. The CDR3 sequence: CSVEGSHYEQYF. The CDR3 DNA follows: TGCAGCGTTGAAGGCAGTCACTACGAGCAGTACTTC.

This clone was observed a handful of times. Different DNA sequences within this sample yield the same CDR3. The genes are TRBV28 and TRBJ2-7, with D perhaps TRBD2 (5 bases). The CDR3 totals 13 residues. V dropped 5 bases and J dropped 1 base, with 9 bases sitting between them. CDR1 and CDR2 from the germline V gene are MDHEN and SYDVKM. In DNA, the CDR3 is TGTGCCAGCAGTCCGACGGGATCCTACGAGCAGTACTTC. Translation: CASSPTGSYEQYF.

CDR3 DNA sequence: TGCGCCAGCAGCGTTTCGGCCCGTTACGAGCAGTACTTC. As protein: CASSVSARYEQYF. The chain joins TRBV5-1 to TRBJ2-7; D ambiguous. The length of the CDR3 is 13 residues. Germline V CDR1 and CDR2: SGHRS, YFSETQ. V lost 4 bases, J lost 4 bases, and 12 bases lay in between.

This clone has just a few counts. The chain links TRBV29-1 to TRBJ2-2, with 9 nucleotides matching TRBD1. Germline V lookup: CDR1 SQVTM, CDR2 ANQGSEA. The CDR3 consists of 17 residues. With 4 bases clipped from V and 5 bases from J, the junction kept 14 bases outside the gene matches. The chain's CDR3 is CSVAGLGGTGMTGELFF. The CDR3 DNA reads as TGCAGCGTTGCCGGACTCGGTGGGACAGGGATGACCGGGGAGCTGTTTTTT.

The chain joins TRBV28 to TRBJ2-7; 10 bases align to TRBD1. The J segment lost 6 bases and the V segment lost 2 bases, leaving 4 bases of the junction unmatched. There are 14 residues in the CDR3. Germline V CDR1 and CDR2: MDHEN, SYDVKM. CDR3 DNA sequence: TGTGCCAGCAGTTTAACCGGACAGGGGGTCGAGCAGTACTTC. Protein product: CASSLTGQGVEQYF.

CDR3 region: CSVEASYNYGYTF. In nucleotides, the CDR3 is TGCAGCGTTGAAGCTTCATATAACTATGGCTACACCTTC. The gene calls are TRBV29-1 and TRBJ1-2; D is unclear. V lost 1 base, J lost 1 base, and 7 bases lay in between. Germline V lookup: CDR1 SQVTM, CDR2 ANQGSEA. This CDR3 is built from 13 residues.

This clone was observed a handful of times. This rearrangement joins TRBV29-1 to TRBJ2-5; D not certain. The germline V and J ends were trimmed by 6 bases and 3 bases, with 11 bases remaining between them. In germline, CDR1 is SQVTM, CDR2 ANQGSEA. This CDR3 spans 12 amino acids. This CDR3 reads CSVLGLEETQYF. The CDR3 DNA reads as TGCAGCGTGCTAGGCTTAGAAGAGACCCAGTACTTC.

The chain has TRBV4-1 and TRBJ2-1; D unclear. The germline V and J ends were trimmed by 3 bases and 3 bases, with 18 bases remaining between them. The germline gives CDR1 MGHRA, CDR2 YSYEKL. This CDR3 has 17 amino acids. The CDR3 here is CASSHSRALSGYNEQFF. CDR3 DNA: TGCGCCAGCAGCCACTCGCGAGCTCTGTCGGGCTACAATGAGCAGTTCTTC.

The rearrangement links TRBV29-1 to TRBJ1-1; D unclear. The ends were cut back, 3 bases at V and 4 bases at J, with 9 bases in the middle. There are 12 residues in the CDR3. Germline V CDR1 and CDR2: SQVTM, ANQGSEA. CDR3 sequence reads: CSVEESATEAFF. CDR3 bases: TGCAGCGTTGAGGAATCGGCCACTGAAGCTTTCTTT.

This chain joins TRBV15 and TRBJ2-5; D gene unclear. The germline CDR1 and CDR2 sequences are LNHNV and YYDKDF (reference sequence). V lost 10 bases and J 4 bases, leaving 10 bases between the germline ends. This CDR3 is 11 amino acids long. The DNA for the CDR3 is TGTGCCAGTCGGTTAGGAGAGACCCAGTACTTC. Residues: CASRLGETQYF. The full variable domain, in which reference TRBV15 and TRBJ2-5 provide the parts outside the CDR3, is DAMVIQNPRYQVTQFGKPVTLSCSQTLNHNVMYWYQQKSSQAPKLLFHYYDKDFNNEADTPDNFQSRRPNTSFCFLDIRSPGLGDTAMYLCASRLGETQYFGPGTRLLVL.

This chain connects TRBV28 to TRBJ2-7; 8 nucleotides line up with TRBD1. V shed 4 bases, J shed 5 bases, and the junction held 10 bases outside the gene matches. Germline values: CDR1 MDHEN, CDR2 SYDVKM. The CDR3 sequence is 15 residues long. The CDR3 protein is CASSSMTGVLHEQYF. In DNA form, the CDR3 reads TGTGCCAGCAGTTCGATGACAGGGGTCCTCCACGAGCAGTACTTC.

This chain uses TRBV19 with TRBJ2-3; D is ambiguous. The V end lost 5 bases, the J end lost 6 bases, and 9 bases lay between the germline ends. The CDR3 has 12 amino acids. The germline V gene encodes CDR1 LNHDA and CDR2 SQIVND (reference sequence). The CDR3 loop is CASSFVSDTQYF. The CDR3 nucleotides are TGTGCCAGTAGTTTTGTTTCCGATACGCAGTATTTT.

The rearrangement joins TRBV5-6 to TRBJ1-1, with D uncertain. The CDR3 sequence is 13 residues long. With 5 bases removed from V and 1 base from J, the gap between germline ends came to 9 bases. Germline CDR1 and CDR2: SGHDT and YYEEEE. The CDR3 region has the DNA TGTGCCAGCAGGTACGGGGAGAACACTGAAGCTTTCTTT. Amino acids: CASRYGENTEAFF.

This clone was observed a few times. The chain combines TRBV11-1 with TRBJ2-1; D tentatively fits TRBD1 or TRBD2 (5 bases each). Trimming removed 5 bases at V and 9 bases at J, with 14 bases between. Germline CDR1 and CDR2: SGHAT and FQDESV (reference sequence). The CDR3 loop spans 13 amino acids. CDR3 amino acids: CASSPPGAFEQFF. The CDR3 DNA sequence: TGTGCCAGCAGCCCCCCCGGGGCCTTTGAGCAGTTCTTC.